This TCR beta chain was identified in a study of blood T cells in healthy people across ages. Primed by a sample-barcoded 5' primer and a J-beta primer mix, a second PCR proceeded for roughly 7 to 12 cycles. TCRdb fed the 5' RACE reads into MiXCR, producing one record per CDR3 protein. The repertoire holds 650,000 to 700,000 distinct CDR3 sequences, with 40% to 65% as singletons. This CDR3 is 15 amino acids long. CDR1 is SGHDT and CDR2 is YYEEEE in the germline V gene. J gave up 4 bases and V 4 bases, and 7 bases lay outside the gene matches. Sequencing input: blood. The V gene is TRBV5-6, the J gene TRBJ2-5, with 10 bases matching TRBD2. The TCR originated in a woman older than 75 in good health. CDR3 loop: CASSEWSGGGETQYF. CDR3 sequence (DNA): TGTGCCAGCAGCGAGTGGAGCGGGGGGGGAGAGACCCAGTACTTC.